Below are 29 T cell receptor beta chains sequenced from a single sample in a study of cytomegalovirus exposure and HLA in healthy donors. Primers included in the PCR were 60 Vbeta and 13 Jbeta primers. TCRdb keeps only in-frame clones here, not all; method: immunoSEQ multiplex PCR. This sample has some 190,000 clones; roughly 78% occur once, and the top ten carry approximately 2.1%. What was sequenced was PBMCs. All receptors come from a woman in her 30s in good health and CMV-seronegative.

This sequence joins TRBV7-7 and TRBJ2-5; TRBD1 matches at 9 bases. CDR1 is SSHAT and CDR2 is FNYEAQ in the germline V gene (reference sequence). V shed 8 bases, J shed 5 bases, and the junction held 6 bases outside the gene matches. This CDR3 has 13 residues. CDR3 sequence reads: CASAQGAGETQYF. CDR3 sequence (DNA): TGTGCCAGCGCACAGGGGGCCGGGGAGACCCAGTACTTC.

The genes are TRBV9 and TRBJ1-1, with 8 bases that match TRBD1. The trim removed 4 bases at V and 2 bases at J, leaving 10 bases unmatched. The CDR3 has 16 amino acids. The germline V gene has CDR1 SGDLS and CDR2 YYNGEE. In DNA, the CDR3 is TGTGCCAGCAGCCCCGAAGTGGACAGGGCTAACACTGAAGCTTTCTTT. Translating gives CASSPEVDRANTEAFF. The variable domain in full, with the rest retrieved from reference TRBV9 and TRBJ1-1, is DSGVTQTPKHLITATGQRVTLRCSPRSGDLSVYWYQQSLDQGLQFLIQYYNGEERAKGNILERFSAQQFPDLHSELNLSSLELGDSALYFCASSPEVDRANTEAFFGQGTRLTVV.

V and J are TRBV4-3 and TRBJ1-2; D is undetermined. Deletions cut 3 bases from V and 4 bases from J, with 12 bases between. Germline V lookup: CDR1 LGHNA, CDR2 YSLEER. The CDR3 contains 14 residues. The CDR3 DNA reads as TGCGCCAGCAGCCAGGTAGTAGGGAGCTATGGCTACACCTTC. It encodes CASSQVVGSYGYTF.

The rearrangement uses TRBV7-6 and TRBJ1-6; D might be TRBD1 (6 bases). With 5 bases removed from V and 11 bases from J, the gap between germline ends came to 16 bases. Germline values: CDR1 SGHVS, CDR2 FNYEAQ. The CDR3 spans 14 residues. CDR3 DNA sequence: TGTGCCAGCAGCCGTGCAGGGGCGGATCCACCCCTCCACTTT. This sequence encodes CASSRAGADPPLHF.

The V call is TRBV19, the J call TRBJ2-3, with 7 nucleotides matching TRBD2. Looked up from germline, CDR1 is LNHDA and CDR2 is SQIVND (reference sequence). The junction had 6 bases not matched to a gene; V was cut back by 4 bases and J by 2 bases. This CDR3 contains 15 residues. CDR3 sequence: CASSTTAGTTDTQYF. The CDR3 nucleotides read TGTGCCAGTAGTACCACAGCGGGAACCACAGATACGCAGTATTTT. Filled out from reference TRBV19 and TRBJ2-3, the complete variable domain reads DGGITQSPKYLFRKEGQNVTLSCEQNLNHDAMYWYRQDPGQGLRLIYYSQIVNDFQKGDIAEGYSVSREKKESFPLTVTSAQKNPTAFYLCASSTTAGTTDTQYFGPGTRLTVL.

The rearrangement joins TRBV5-1 to TRBJ2-2; possible D gene TRBD1, 5 bases. Trimming cost V 0 bases and J 4 bases, with 10 bases left between them. CDR1 is SGHRS and CDR2 is YFSETQ in the germline V gene. This CDR3 region has 15 residues. CDR3 DNA: TGCGCCAGCAGCTTGGCGACAGTTGGCACCGGGGAGCTGTTTTTT. This translates into CASSLATVGTGELFF.

The rearrangement joins TRBV9 to TRBJ2-3, with 8 bases identical to TRBD2. This CDR3 contains 13 residues. The germline gives CDR1 SGDLS, CDR2 YYNGEE. The V and J ends lost 4 bases and 5 bases, in that order; junction bases with no gene match: 3. CDR3 sequence reads: CASSIRGGDTQYF. The CDR3 nucleotides are TGTGCCAGCAGCATTCGGGGGGGAGATACGCAGTATTTT. Variable domain in full (rest from reference TRBV9 and TRBJ2-3): DSGVTQTPKHLITATGQRVTLRCSPRSGDLSVYWYQQSLDQGLQFLIQYYNGEERAKGNILERFSAQQFPDLHSELNLSSLELGDSALYFCASSIRGGDTQYFGPGTRLTVL.

This chain links TRBV7-2 with TRBJ2-7; 11 positions match TRBD1. The CDR3 runs to 15 residues. J lost 0 bases, V lost 3 bases, and 1 base had no gene match. Germline V lookup: CDR1 SGHTA, CDR2 FQGNSA. CDR3 nucleotides: TGTGCCAGCAGCTTGGGACAGGGGGGCTCCTACGAGCAGTACTTC. Its protein product is CASSLGQGGSYEQYF.

V is TRBV9 and J is TRBJ1-1, with a possible D match to TRBD1 (5 bases). CDR1 SGDLS and CDR2 YYNGEE come from the germline V gene. Trimming removed 2 bases at V and 4 bases at J, with 12 bases between. This CDR3 is 14 amino acids long. The CDR3 DNA follows: TGTGCCAGCAGCGTCGATACAAGGGGCACTGAAGCTTTCTTT. This sequence encodes CASSVDTRGTEAFF.

This chain joins TRBV5-1 and TRBJ1-1, with TRBD1 matching over 8 bases. CDR3 length equals 16 residues. Germline CDR1 SGHRS, CDR2 YFSETQ. V lost 3 bases, J lost 3 bases, and 10 bases stayed unmatched. CDR3 in amino acids: CASSWAGTGRYTEAFF. In DNA form, the CDR3 reads TGCGCCAGCAGCTGGGCGGGGACAGGAAGGTACACTGAAGCTTTCTTT.

In its sample, this clone is large. V gene TRBV6-1 combines with J gene TRBJ2-5; D might be TRBD2 (6 bases). Per the germline V gene, CDR1 is MNHNS and CDR2 is SASEGT. CDR3 length: 14 amino acids. V lost 6 bases and J lost 5, with 16 bases in between. CDR3 amino acids: CASRDPGGVETQYF. The CDR3 region has the DNA TGTGCCAGCAGGGACCCCGGGGGAGTGGAGACCCAGTACTTC.

The rearrangement joins TRBV30 to TRBJ2-7; D perhaps matches TRBD2 (6 bases). V was clipped by 0 bases and J by 9 bases, with 12 bases between them. The CDR3 sequence is 12 residues long. Germline V lookup: CDR1 GTSNPN, CDR2 SVGIG (reference sequence). DNA of the CDR3: TGTGCCTGGAGTGTACTGGGGGGAGGGCAGTACTTC. Residues: CAWSVLGGGQYF.

The chain couples TRBV5-1 to TRBJ2-3; 8 positions agree with TRBD2. This CDR3 is 15 amino acids long. The V gene's germline CDR1 is SGHRS and CDR2 YFSETQ. Trimming cost V 0 bases and J 2 bases; bases outside gene matches: 2. This CDR3 is CASSLAGGVTDTQYF. DNA for the CDR3: TGCGCCAGCAGCTTGGCGGGGGGGGTCACAGATACGCAGTATTTT. The full variable domain, its missing parts supplied by reference TRBV5-1 and TRBJ2-3, is KAGVTQTPRYLIKTRGQQVTLSCSPISGHRSVSWYQQTPGQGLQFLFEYFSETQRNKGNFPGRFSGRQFSNSRSEMNVSTLELGDSALYLCASSLAGGVTDTQYFGPGTRLTVL.

Of note for this clone: Other nucleotide sequences in the sample specify the same CDR3. This chain links TRBV18 with TRBJ1-1, with 8 nucleotides matching TRBD1. The CDR3 totals 15 residues. Germline assignment: CDR1 KGHSH and CDR2 LQKENI. The V and J ends lost 4 bases and 0 bases, in that order; junction bases with no gene match: 4. The CDR3 here is CASSHPDRVNTEAFF. CDR3 nucleotides: TGTGCCAGCTCACATCCGGACAGGGTGAACACTGAAGCTTTCTTT.

This sequence joins TRBV11-2 and TRBJ2-7; weak D call: TRBD2 (5 bases). Germline V gene lookup returns CDR1 SGHAT and CDR2 FQNNGV. V was trimmed by 6 bases and J by 1 base, leaving 13 bases between them. The CDR3 extends over 14 amino acids. CDR3 sequence reads: CASRNHGGSYEQYF. CDR3 DNA sequence: TGTGCCAGCAGAAACCACGGAGGATCCTACGAGCAGTACTTC.

The chain links TRBV5-4 to TRBJ1-6, with 10 bases identical to TRBD1. The V segment lost 5 bases and the J segment 7 bases; nucleotides outside the gene matches: 3. CDR1 and CDR2 (germline): SGHNT, YYREEE (reference sequence). This CDR3 region has 14 residues. CDR3 sequence: CASRRTGGNSPLHF. In nucleotides, the CDR3 is TGTGCCAGCAGACGGACAGGGGGAAATTCACCCCTCCACTTT.

The rearrangement uses TRBV6-1 and TRBJ1-2; D remains ambiguous. The CDR3 is 14 residues long. Germline-derived CDR1 and CDR2 are MNHNS and SASEGT. In DNA form, the CDR3 reads TGTGTAGGAGGAAATTCTGAAAACCTCTATGGCTACACCTTC. Translated: CVGGNSENLYGYTF.

V is TRBV19 and J is TRBJ1-6, with 10 bases aligning to TRBD1. From germline, CDR1 is LNHDA and CDR2 SQIVND (reference sequence). V was clipped by 3 bases and J by 7 bases; unmatched bases: 3. CDR3 size: 15 residues. The CDR3 coding sequence is TGTGCCAGTAGTATGACAGGGGGCAAGAATTCACCCCTCCACTTT. Residues: CASSMTGGKNSPLHF.

The chain carries TRBV6-1 and TRBJ1-4; tentative D call: TRBD1 (6 bases). The CDR3 runs 15 residues. Germline V CDR1 and CDR2: MNHNS, SASEGT. V lost 4 bases, J lost 3 bases, and 12 bases lay in between. The CDR3 reads CASSVLGGPNEKLFF. The DNA for the CDR3 is TGTGCCAGCAGTGTGCTTGGGGGCCCTAATGAAAAACTGTTTTTT.

This clone was observed a handful of times. The rearrangement uses TRBV27 and TRBJ2-3, with 7 nucleotides matching TRBD2. V trimming: 5 bases; J trimming: 1 base; junction bases outside the gene matches: 6. CDR1 is MNHEY and CDR2 is SMNVEV in the germline V gene (reference sequence). There are 15 residues in the CDR3. CDR3 amino acids: CASSLGTIRTDTQYF. DNA for the CDR3: TGTGCCAGCAGTCTAGGGACTATTCGCACAGATACGCAGTATTTT.

This chain links TRBV7-3 with TRBJ2-3, with TRBD2 matching over 8 bases. This CDR3 contains 15 residues. CDR1 is SGHTA and CDR2 is FQGTGA in the germline V gene. Losses at the gene ends were 2 bases for V and 2 bases for J; bases not matched to a gene: 3. The CDR3 DNA is TGTGCCAGCAGCTTAGCGGGGGGTTTCACAGATACGCAGTATTTT. This encodes CASSLAGGFTDTQYF.

This sequence joins TRBV7-2 and TRBJ2-7; 10 bases agree with TRBD2. Germline trimming cut 1 base from V and 1 base from J; bases unmatched to any gene: 10. Germline CDR1 SGHTA, CDR2 FQGNSA. The CDR3 is 18 residues long. The DNA for the CDR3 is TGTGCCAGCAGCTTAGTCTACCCTAGAGCGGGGGGGTCCTACGAGCAGTACTTC. Amino acids: CASSLVYPRAGGSYEQYF. Based on the CDR3 plus reference TRBV7-2 and TRBJ2-7, the full variable domain is GAGVSQSPSNKVTEKGKDVELRCDPISGHTALYWYRQSLGQGLEFLIYFQGNSAPDKSGLPSDRFSAERTGGSVSTLTIQRTQQEDSAVYLCASSLVYPRAGGSYEQYFGPGTRLTVT.

V is TRBV7-9 and J is TRBJ2-4; D ambiguous. Germline assignment: CDR1 SEHNR and CDR2 FQNEAQ (reference sequence). Trimming removed 5 bases from V and 8 bases from J, with 13 bases in between. The CDR3 consists of 13 residues. The CDR3 DNA sequence: TGTGCCAGCAGCCGGCTGCAGGTGGACATTCAGTACTTC. Translation gives CASSRLQVDIQYF.

The V gene is TRBV12-5, the J gene TRBJ2-1; TRBD2 might be the D (6 bases). V was cut by 6 bases and J by 6 bases, with 15 bases left in between. The germline V gene encodes CDR1 LGHNT and CDR2 FRNRAP. This CDR3 region has 14 residues. This chain's CDR3 is CASGSRDSSNEQFF. The CDR3 DNA sequence: TGTGCTAGTGGCTCCCGGGACTCTTCCAATGAGCAGTTCTTC.

Details on this clone: At one end the junction does not follow the germline gene, possibly because of a read error. This rearrangement joins TRBV7-2 to TRBJ2-3; D might be TRBD1 (6 bases). The CDR3 is 14 residues long. Germline V lookup: CDR1 SGHTA, CDR2 FQGNSA. CDR3 in DNA: TGTGCCAGCAGCGCTACGATCCCAGGACAGAGAACGGATTTT. Amino acid sequence: CASSATIPGQRTDF.

The chain's CDR3 is CASSINIELGYTF. The CDR3 DNA sequence: TGTGCCAGTAGTATAAATATCGAGCTTGGCTACACCTTC. V is TRBV19 and J is TRBJ1-2; D is uncertain. CDR3 length equals 13 residues. With 2 bases removed from V and 7 bases from J, the gap between germline ends came to 11 bases. Germline assignment: CDR1 LNHDA and CDR2 SQIVND (reference sequence).

The J gene is TRBJ2-7, the V gene TRBV29-1; TRBD1 might be the D (6 bases). The germline V and J ends were trimmed by 4 bases and 7 bases, with 17 bases remaining between them. The CDR3 is 13 residues long. The V gene's germline CDR1 is SQVTM and CDR2 ANQGSEA. The CDR3 DNA follows: TGCAGCGTTGTCGGACAGACATATTGGGAGCAGTACTTC. This codes for CSVVGQTYWEQYF.

The chain joins TRBV30 to TRBJ2-5, with 9 bases fitting TRBD2. J was trimmed by 3 bases and V by 0 bases; bases with no gene match: 2. The CDR3 spans 14 residues. From germline, CDR1 is GTSNPN and CDR2 SVGIG (reference sequence). The CDR3 loop reads CAWSVLAGKETQYF. CDR3 nucleotide sequence: TGTGCCTGGAGTGTCCTAGCGGGGAAAGAGACCCAGTACTTC.

The chain combines TRBV5-1 with TRBJ1-1; D remains unclear. Germline CDR1 reads SGHRS; CDR2 reads YFSETQ. The CDR3 is 15 amino acids. V was clipped by 4 bases and J by 2 bases, with 15 bases between them. CDR3 bases: TGCGCCAGCAGCCCGCGCCGCCCCCGAAACACTGAAGCTTTCTTT. As protein: CASSPRRPRNTEAFF.